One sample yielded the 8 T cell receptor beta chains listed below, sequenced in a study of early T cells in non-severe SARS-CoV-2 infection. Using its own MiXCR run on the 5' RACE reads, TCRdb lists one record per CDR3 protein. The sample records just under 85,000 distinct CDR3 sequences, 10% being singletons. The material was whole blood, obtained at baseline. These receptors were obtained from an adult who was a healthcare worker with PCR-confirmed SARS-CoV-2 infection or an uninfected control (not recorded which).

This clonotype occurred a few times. The CDR3 reads CASSTGVSPDTQYF. CDR3 bases: TGTGCCAGCAGTACAGGGGTATCCCCAGATACGCAGTATTTT. V is TRBV12-3 or TRBV12-4 and J is TRBJ2-3; 7 bases match TRBD1. This CDR3 contains 14 residues. Unmatched junction bases numbered 6, after V lost 5 bases and J lost 4 bases.

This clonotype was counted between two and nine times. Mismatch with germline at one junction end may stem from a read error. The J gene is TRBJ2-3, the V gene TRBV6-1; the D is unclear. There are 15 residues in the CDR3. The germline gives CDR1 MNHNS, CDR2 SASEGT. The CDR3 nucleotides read TGTGCCAGCAGCGCCGAAGAAACCCGCACGGATACGCAGTATTTT. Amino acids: CASSAEETRTDTQYF.

CDR3 sequence: CASSIRRLAGVTDTQYF. CDR3 nucleotide sequence: TGTGCCAGTAGTATCCGCCGACTAGCGGGAGTGACAGATACGCAGTATTTT. This chain uses TRBV19 with TRBJ2-3; 12 bases match TRBD2. After removal of 3 bases from V and 3 bases from J, the junction contained 7 bases not matched to a gene. This CDR3 region has 17 residues. Germline V gene data show CDR1 as LNHDA and CDR2 as SQIVND (reference sequence).

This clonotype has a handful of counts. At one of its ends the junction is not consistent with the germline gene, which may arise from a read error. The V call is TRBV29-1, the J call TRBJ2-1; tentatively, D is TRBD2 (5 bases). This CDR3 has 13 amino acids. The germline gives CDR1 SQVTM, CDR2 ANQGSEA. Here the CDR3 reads CSVDRLLDSPWAF. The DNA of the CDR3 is TGCAGCGTTGACCGCCTCCTGGACTCCCCTTGGGCCTTC.

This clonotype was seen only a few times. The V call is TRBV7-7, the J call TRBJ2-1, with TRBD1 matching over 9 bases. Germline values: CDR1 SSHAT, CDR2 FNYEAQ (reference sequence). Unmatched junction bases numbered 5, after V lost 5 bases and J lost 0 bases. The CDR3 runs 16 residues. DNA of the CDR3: TGTGCCAGCAGCCCCGGGACAGGGAGCTCCTACAATGAGCAGTTCTTC. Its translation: CASSPGTGSSYNEQFF.

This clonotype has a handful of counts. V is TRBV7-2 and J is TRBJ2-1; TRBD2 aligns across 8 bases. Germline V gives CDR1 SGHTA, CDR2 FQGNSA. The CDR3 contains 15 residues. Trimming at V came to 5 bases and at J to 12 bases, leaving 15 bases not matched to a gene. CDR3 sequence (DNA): TGTGCCAGCAGCCCGCTGCTGCGGGGGGAGATCGGGCAGTTCTTC. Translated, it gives CASSPLLRGEIGQFF.

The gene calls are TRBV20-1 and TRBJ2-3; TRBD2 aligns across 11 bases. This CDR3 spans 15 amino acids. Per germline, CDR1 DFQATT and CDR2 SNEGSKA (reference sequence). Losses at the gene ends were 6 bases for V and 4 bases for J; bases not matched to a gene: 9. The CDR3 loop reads CSAQGTSGRSDTQYF. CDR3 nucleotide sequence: TGCAGTGCCCAAGGAACTAGCGGGAGATCAGATACGCAGTATTTT.

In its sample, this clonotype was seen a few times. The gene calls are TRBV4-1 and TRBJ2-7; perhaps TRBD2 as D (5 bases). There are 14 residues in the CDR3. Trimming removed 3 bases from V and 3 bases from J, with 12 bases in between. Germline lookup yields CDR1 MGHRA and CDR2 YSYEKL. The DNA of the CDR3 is TGCGCCAGCAGCCAGAGATACGGGAACTACGAGCAGTACTTC. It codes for CASSQRYGNYEQYF.